This TCR beta chain was recovered during a study of OX40 agonist ivuxolimab in advanced cancers. This clone is classed as medium-sized. Its antigen remains unknown. The study's findings and limits: The expanded peripheral T cells' antigen specificity was not determined.

This table comes from immunoSEQ multiplex PCR, and its TCRdb copy is limited to in-frame clones, with some not included. There are around 20,000 clones in the sample; 70% to 80% occur only once, and roughly 14% lies in the top ten. This sequence was found in an adult with an advanced solid tumor such as melanoma, head and neck, liver or kidney cancer. The starting material was CD4+ or CD8+ T cells sorted from blood, obtained in a trial of the OX40 agonist ivuxolimab.

CDR3 protein: CASSPLAGYGNTIYF. The CDR3 nucleotides read TGTGCCAGCAGCCCTTTGGCAGGTTACGGAAACACCATATATTTT. The chain uses TRBV7-2 and TRBJ1-3; D ambiguous. The CDR3 length is 15 residues. Looked up from germline, CDR1 is SGHTA and CDR2 is FQGNSA. Trimming cost V 5 bases and J 4 bases, with 15 bases left between them.